The 29 T cell receptor beta chains below all came from one sample that was sequenced in a study of metastatic and nonmetastatic thyroid tumors. TCRdb reprocessed the PCR reads using MiXCR. Here the sample spans about 59,000 clones, 15% to 20% being singletons. Until they underwent thyroid surgery, no patient had received any treatment. Sequenced input: blood. These receptors were taken from a male donor with papillary thyroid cancer or a benign thyroid nodule (not recorded which). Some clones in this sample may be carry-over from other donors' samples.

The table lists this clone with many counts. V usage is TRBV5-4 and J usage is TRBJ2-1; 7 nucleotides align to TRBD1. Trimming took 0 bases from V and 9 from J; bases not matched to a gene: 6. Germline V gives CDR1 SGHNT, CDR2 YYREEE (reference sequence). The CDR3 runs 14 residues. CDR3 DNA sequence: TGTGCCAGCAGCTTGGAGACGACAGGGAGTGAGCAGTTCTTC. Translation: CASSLETTGSEQFF.

This clone was recorded many times. The chain employs TRBV18 and TRBJ2-2; D unclear. The CDR3 length is 14 residues. The ends were cut back, 3 bases at V and 5 bases at J, with 10 bases in the middle. Germline V CDR1 and CDR2: KGHSH, LQKENI. This CDR3 reads CASSPGLTTGELFF. Written as DNA, the CDR3 is TGTGCCAGCTCACCTGGATTAACTACCGGGGAGCTGTTTTTT.

This clone was seen a few times. This chain joins TRBV6-5 and TRBJ2-7; D is uncertain. The germline V gene has CDR1 MNHEY and CDR2 SVGAGI. This CDR3 is 14 amino acids long. Trimming removed 4 bases at V and 13 bases at J, with 23 bases between. CDR3 loop: CASSSSTLTYDHYF. The CDR3, as DNA: TGTGCCAGCAGTTCCAGTACACTAACCTACGATCATTACTTC.

This clone was found a few times. This could be a read error, since a much larger clone is one nucleotide away. V and J are TRBV4-2 and TRBJ2-1, with D possibly matching TRBD2 (5 bases). This CDR3 contains 16 residues. The germline gives CDR1 LGHNA, CDR2 YNFKEQ. CDR3 protein: CASRQFGENIYNEQFF. The CDR3 bases are TGTGCCAGCCGCCAATTCGGGGAGAACATCTACAATGAGCAGTTCTTC.

This rearrangement joins TRBV12-3 or TRBV12-4 to TRBJ2-5, with D possibly being TRBD2 (6 bases). V was shortened by 8 bases and J by 8 bases, with 24 bases between the two germline ends. The CDR3 has 15 residues. The CDR3 bases are TGTGCCAGCTGGGGGGAGCGGTGGGGCTCAGACACCCAGTACTTC. Protein: CASWGERWGSDTQYF.

This clone was recorded at least ten times. This rearrangement joins TRBV9 to TRBJ2-3, with D hard to call. The V end lost 5 bases, the J end lost 2 bases, and 12 bases lay between the germline ends. The CDR3 spans 14 residues. Germline V gene sequence: CDR1 SGDLS, CDR2 YYNGEE. DNA for the CDR3: TGTGCCAGCAGGGGCCCCGACACCACAGATACGCAGTATTTT. This codes for CASRGPDTTDTQYF.

This clone was detected many times. The chain carries TRBV7-6 and TRBJ2-5; 8 bases are a match to TRBD1. Germline lookup yields CDR1 SGHVS and CDR2 FNYEAQ. The CDR3 sequence is 13 residues long. V shed 5 bases, J shed 5 bases, and the junction held 4 bases outside the gene matches. DNA for the CDR3: TGTGCCAGCAGCCAAAGGACAGGGGAGACCCAGTACTTC. Its protein is CASSQRTGETQYF.

Points on this clone: One junction end does not reproduce the germline sequence, and a read error may be involved. The V and J genes are TRBV6-2 or TRBV6-3 and TRBJ2-1, with TRBD1 as a possible D gene (6 bases). Per the germline V gene, CDR1 is MNHEY and CDR2 is SVGEGT. The CDR3 loop spans 17 amino acids. This CDR3 is CASSYPLTGIGGDDQFF. CDR3 sequence (DNA): TGTGCCAGCAGTTACCCCCTGACAGGTATAGGTGGGGATGATCAGTTCTTC.

In this sample, this clone turned up a few times. For the CDR3, the DNA is TGTGCCAGCAGCTTGAGACTGGGGACAGGACCTGAGAGAGAGACCCAGTACTTC. Encoded protein: CASSLRLGTGPERETQYF. The chain has TRBV5-6 and TRBJ2-5; TRBD1 aligns across 8 bases. Trimming took 1 base from V and 4 from J; bases not matched to a gene: 15. Germline assignment: CDR1 SGHDT and CDR2 YYEEEE. The CDR3 spans 18 residues.

This clone has a handful of counts. The genes are TRBV6-1 and TRBJ2-1, with 7 nucleotides matching TRBD2. Germline V lookup: CDR1 MNHNS, CDR2 SASEGT. V was clipped by 5 bases and J by 10 bases; unmatched bases: 17. The CDR3 has 16 amino acids. The CDR3 DNA reads TGTGCCAGCAGTCAGCTTGAGGCTAGCGGAGTCAGGGAGCAGTTCTTC. Its protein is CASSQLEASGVREQFF.

This clone showed up many times. V is TRBV5-6 and J is TRBJ1-1; D perhaps matches TRBD1 (5 bases). Trimming removed 0 bases from V and 7 bases from J, with 13 bases in between. CDR1 and CDR2 from the germline V gene are SGHDT and YYEEEE. This CDR3 has 14 amino acids. The CDR3 bases are TGTGCCAGCAGCTTGGAGCTGGGACCAGGTGAAGCTTTCTTT. It specifies CASSLELGPGEAFF.

The rearrangement uses TRBV5-4 and TRBJ2-1; 9 nucleotides agree with TRBD2. Per germline, CDR1 SGHNT and CDR2 YYREEE (reference sequence). Unmatched junction bases numbered 14, after V lost 0 bases and J lost 1 base. This CDR3 region has 20 residues. The CDR3 is CASSLVRRLAALESYNEQFF. The CDR3 DNA sequence: TGTGCCAGCAGCTTGGTACGGCGACTAGCGGCGTTAGAGTCCTACAATGAGCAGTTCTTC.

Comment on this clone: A read error may be the cause here, since a much bigger clone is one base away. This CDR3 is also generated by other DNA sequences in the sample. The chain links TRBV4-3 to TRBJ2-3; 8 bases agree with TRBD2. The CDR3 extends over 17 amino acids. In germline, CDR1 is LGHNA, CDR2 YSLEER. Trimming cost V 3 bases and J 0 bases; bases outside gene matches: 8. The DNA of the CDR3 is TGCGCCAGCAGCCAGAGCGGGAGCCCTGAGAGCACAGATACGCAGTATTTT. Translation: CASSQSGSPESTDTQYF.

This clone came up a few times. This sequence joins TRBV28 and TRBJ2-5; 9 nucleotides agree with TRBD2. Germline CDR1 and CDR2: MDHEN and SYDVKM. V dropped 5 bases and J dropped 1; count of bases not matched to a gene: 11. The CDR3 is 17 residues long. CDR3: CASSILWTSVGQETQYF. The CDR3 coding sequence is TGTGCCAGCAGTATCCTATGGACTAGCGTGGGCCAAGAGACCCAGTACTTC.

There are many counts of this clone. The chain employs TRBV30 and TRBJ2-3; the D is unclear. This CDR3 contains 11 residues. Germline V CDR1 and CDR2: GTSNPN, SVGIG (reference sequence). V lost 8 bases and J 5 bases, leaving 11 bases between the germline ends. CDR3 region: CAGETVDTQYF. The CDR3 nucleotides read TGTGCCGGAGAGACTGTAGATACGCAGTATTTT.

The table lists this clone with many counts. The chain joins TRBV13 to TRBJ1-1, with D tentatively TRBD1 (5 bases). The CDR3 sequence is 15 residues long. V lost 5 bases and J lost 0, with 13 bases in between. CDR1 is PRHDT and CDR2 is FYEKMQ in the germline V gene (reference sequence). CDR3 loop: CASSPPGPVNTEAFF. For the CDR3, the DNA is TGTGCCAGCAGCCCACCGGGACCCGTGAACACTGAAGCTTTCTTT.

About this clone: A much larger clone lies a single base off, so this may be a read error. Other DNA sequences in this sample translate to the same CDR3. J is TRBJ2-2 and V is TRBV10-2; 12 nucleotides align to TRBD2. The length of the CDR3 is 16 residues. Germline lookup yields CDR1 WSHSY and CDR2 SAAADI. The chain's CDR3 is CATPLAGGGNTGELFF. DNA of the CDR3: TGCGCAACCCCACTAGCGGGGGGTGGGAACACCGGGGAGCTGTTTTTT.

This clone occurred many times. This chain links TRBV18 with TRBJ2-5; TRBD2 agrees at 8 bases. The length of the CDR3 is 17 residues. Per the germline V gene, CDR1 is KGHSH and CDR2 is LQKENI. The V gene end was trimmed by 2 bases and the J gene end by 0 bases; junction bases not matched to a gene: 8. CDR3 amino acids: CASSPTGTRTYQETQYF. The CDR3 DNA reads TGTGCCAGCTCACCAACGGGGACTAGGACTTACCAAGAGACCCAGTACTTC.

This clone was found many times. The chain links TRBV6-1 to TRBJ2-2; maybe TRBD1 (5 bases). The V end lost 7 bases, the J end lost 6 bases, and 12 bases lay between the germline ends. The CDR3 is made up of 13 amino acids. Germline CDR1 MNHNS, CDR2 SASEGT. CDR3 nucleotides: TGTGCCAGCACTCTTAGGGGCGCCGGGGAGCTGTTTTTT. Its translation: CASTLRGAGELFF.

This clone was counted at least ten times. The chain employs TRBV20-1 and TRBJ2-3; no reliable D call. Looked up from germline, CDR1 is DFQATT and CDR2 is SNEGSKA (reference sequence). The CDR3 runs 17 residues. The ends were cut back, 0 bases at V and 4 bases at J, with 20 bases in the middle. The CDR3 here is CSARELNGHASADTQYF. In DNA, the CDR3 is TGCAGTGCTAGAGAATTGAACGGCCACGCGTCCGCAGATACGCAGTATTTT.

This clone was recorded many times. The J gene is TRBJ2-5, the V gene TRBV29-1; D uncertain. The length of the CDR3 is 13 residues. Trimming removed 7 bases from V and 4 bases from J, with 16 bases in between. The germline gives CDR1 SQVTM, CDR2 ANQGSEA. The DNA of the CDR3 is TGCAGCGCGGATGCTCGGGTCGGAGAGACCCAGTACTTC. It codes for CSADARVGETQYF.

Turning to this clone: Mismatch with germline at one junction end may stem from a read error. The chain couples TRBV30 to TRBJ1-1; possibly TRBD1 for D (5 bases). This CDR3 spans 14 amino acids. In germline, CDR1 is GTSNPN, CDR2 SVGIG (reference sequence). The DNA of the CDR3 is TGTGCCTGGAGTTCGGTCACCTCGGGGACTGAATCTTTCTTT. Protein sequence: CAWSSVTSGTESFF.

This clone was recorded many times. This chain joins TRBV6-1 and TRBJ2-7; D is perhaps TRBD2 (6 bases). The V gene's germline CDR1 is MNHNS and CDR2 SASEGT. The CDR3 is made up of 15 amino acids. The germline V and J ends were trimmed by 2 bases and 6 bases, with 17 bases remaining between them. This chain's CDR3 is CASSESGGTSGEQYF. The CDR3 DNA follows: TGTGCCAGCAGTGAATCCGGAGGGACTTCAGGCGAGCAGTACTTC.

This clone has only a few counts. The junction and the germline gene differ at one end; a read error may be behind it. The V call is TRBV6-2 or TRBV6-3, the J call TRBJ2-1, with D uncertain. The CDR3 is 14 amino acids. CDR1 and CDR2 (germline): MNHEY, SVGEGT. The CDR3 region has the DNA TGTGCCAGCAGTTACTCGACGGAGAAGCATGAGCAGTTATTC. Protein sequence: CASSYSTEKHEQLF.

This clone showed up many times. The chain couples TRBV20-1 to TRBJ2-1; TRBD2 aligns across 7 bases. With 2 bases clipped from V and 8 bases from J, the junction kept 12 bases outside the gene matches. CDR3 length: 15 residues. Germline CDR1 DFQATT, CDR2 SNEGSKA (reference sequence). The CDR3 protein is CSARPFGAGSYEQFF. The CDR3 bases are TGCAGTGCTAGACCCTTCGGAGCGGGAAGCTATGAGCAGTTCTTC.

This clone showed up many times. CDR3 protein: CASSVGLGEKLFF. DNA of the CDR3: TGTGCCAGTAGTGTGGGACTCGGGGAAAAACTGTTTTTT. The chain employs TRBV19 and TRBJ1-4; D perhaps matches TRBD1 (5 bases). The germline gives CDR1 LNHDA, CDR2 SQIVND (reference sequence). The CDR3 runs to 13 residues. V lost 5 bases and J 8 bases, leaving 12 bases between the germline ends.

The chain combines TRBV28 with TRBJ1-5, with a possible D match to TRBD1 (5 bases). The CDR3 consists of 16 residues. CDR1 and CDR2 from the germline V gene are MDHEN and SYDVKM. The CDR3 nucleotides are TGTGCAAGAAGCCCCGGGACCCTTCTCCTGGGTCAGCCCCAGCATTTT. Its protein is CARSPGTLLLGQPQHF.

This clone has ten or more counts. The V call is TRBV13, the J call TRBJ1-1; weak D call: TRBD1 (5 bases). The V end lost 2 bases, the J end lost 4 bases, and 11 bases lay between the germline ends. The CDR3 consists of 14 residues. In germline, CDR1 is PRHDT, CDR2 FYEKMQ (reference sequence). This CDR3 is CASSLRGGGTEAFF. The CDR3 nucleotides read TGTGCCAGCAGCTTACGGGGCGGAGGCACTGAAGCTTTCTTT.

The V gene is TRBV12-3 or TRBV12-4, the J gene TRBJ1-5; TRBD1 is a possible D gene (5 bases). There are 14 residues in the CDR3. V gave up 2 bases and J gave up 5 bases, with 10 bases separating them. As DNA, the CDR3 is TGTGCCAGCAGTTTACGGGACGTGGATCAGCCCCAGCATTTT. Its translation: CASSLRDVDQPQHF.